The T cell receptor beta chain under discussion was sequenced for a study of T cell changes during pregnancy in multiple sclerosis. The length of the CDR3 is 13 residues. V shed 8 bases, J shed 7 bases, and the junction held 7 bases outside the gene matches. The germline CDR1 and CDR2 sequences are SNHLY and FYNNEI. TCRdb's table, derived via immunoSEQ multiplex PCR, lists solely in-frame clones and lacks some. In the table there are fewer than 65,000 clones, approximately 94% of which are singletons. This clone was observed once. This sequence joins TRBV2 and TRBJ1-5; 8 nucleotides match TRBD1. This TCR was recovered from a female donor with multiple sclerosis, enrolled in a pregnancy study. This sample comprised CD4+ T cells from peripheral blood mononuclear cells, obtained in the third trimester of pregnancy. The CDR3 region is CASRGTGGQPQHF. The CDR3 bases are TGTGCCAGCCGGGGGACAGGAGGCCAGCCCCAGCATTTT. The full variable domain, its missing parts supplied by reference TRBV2 and TRBJ1-5, is EPEVTQTPSHQVTQMGQEVILRCVPISNHLYFYWYRQILGQKVEFLVSFYNNEISEKSEIFDDQFSVERPDGSNFTLKIRSTKLEDSAMYFCASRGTGGQPQHFGDGTRLSIL.